This T cell receptor (beta chain) was recovered during a study of T cell repertoires in cytomegalovirus infection. About the research overall: The study used recently identified HLA-C-restricted and well-studied HLA-B-restricted CMV epitopes. The study, taken as a whole, reports: Pooled public TCR beta family frequency picked out CMV carriers with the relevant HLA. HLA-C-restricted CMV clonotypes gave the most frequent clonotype in two of eight donors.

TCRdb reprocessed the reads via MiXCR and lists one record per CDR3 protein. The sample lists roughly 920,000 distinct CDR3 sequences; around 32% were seen once. About this clonotype itself: Its antigen is currently unknown.

The sequence derives from a human donor in good health (CMV status not recorded). Some clones in this sample may be carry-over from other donors' samples. This material consisted of cultured CD8+ T cells from PBMCs, taken from culture after CMV antigen stimulation.

CDR3 region: CASSERGQLSTDTQYF. The CDR3 coding sequence is TGTGCCAGCAGTGAAAGGGGACAGCTAAGCACAGATACGCAGTATTTT. This chain joins TRBV25-1 and TRBJ2-3; 7 nucleotides agree with TRBD1. The CDR3 totals 16 residues. The germline CDR1 and CDR2 sequences are MGHDK and SYGVNS. After removal of 2 bases from V and 0 bases from J, the junction contained 5 bases not matched to a gene.